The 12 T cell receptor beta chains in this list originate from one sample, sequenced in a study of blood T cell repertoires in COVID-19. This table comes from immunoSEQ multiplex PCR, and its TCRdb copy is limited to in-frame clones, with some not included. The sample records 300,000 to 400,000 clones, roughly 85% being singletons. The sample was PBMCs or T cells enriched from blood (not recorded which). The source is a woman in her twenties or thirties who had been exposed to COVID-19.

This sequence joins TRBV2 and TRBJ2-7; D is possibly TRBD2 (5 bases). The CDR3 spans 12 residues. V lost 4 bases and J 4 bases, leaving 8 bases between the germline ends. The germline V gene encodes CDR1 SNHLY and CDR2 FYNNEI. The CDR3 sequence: CASSAGIYEQYF. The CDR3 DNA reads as TGTGCCAGCAGTGCCGGGATATACGAGCAGTACTTC.

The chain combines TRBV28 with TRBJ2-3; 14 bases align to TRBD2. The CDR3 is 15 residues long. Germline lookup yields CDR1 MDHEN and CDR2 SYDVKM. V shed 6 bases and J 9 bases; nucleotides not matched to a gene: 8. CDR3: CASSPRLAGGLTQYF. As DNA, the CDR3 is TGTGCCAGCAGCCCAAGACTAGCGGGGGGGCTAACGCAGTATTTT.

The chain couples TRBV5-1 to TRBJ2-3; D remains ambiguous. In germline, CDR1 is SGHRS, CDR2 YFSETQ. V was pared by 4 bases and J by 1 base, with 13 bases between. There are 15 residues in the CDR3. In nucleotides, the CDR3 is TGCGCCAGCAGCCCCTCCTTGACTGGCACAGATACGCAGTATTTT. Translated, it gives CASSPSLTGTDTQYF. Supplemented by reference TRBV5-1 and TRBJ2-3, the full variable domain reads KAGVTQTPRYLIKTRGQQVTLSCSPISGHRSVSWYQQTPGQGLQFLFEYFSETQRNKGNFPGRFSGRQFSNSRSEMNVSTLELGDSALYLCASSPSLTGTDTQYFGPGTRLTVL.

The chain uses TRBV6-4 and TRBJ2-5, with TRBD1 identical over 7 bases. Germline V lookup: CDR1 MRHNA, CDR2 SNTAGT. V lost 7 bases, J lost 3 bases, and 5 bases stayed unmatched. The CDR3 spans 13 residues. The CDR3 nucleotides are TGTGCCAGCACTGGGACAGCTAAAGAGACCCAGTACTTC. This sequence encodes CASTGTAKETQYF.

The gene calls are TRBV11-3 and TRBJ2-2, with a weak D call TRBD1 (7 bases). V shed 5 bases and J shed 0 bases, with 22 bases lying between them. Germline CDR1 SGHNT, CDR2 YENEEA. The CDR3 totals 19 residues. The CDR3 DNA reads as TGTGCCAGCAGCCATCGCAGGGGGGCTGCCGCCGCGAACACCGGGGAGCTGTTTTTT. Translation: CASSHRRGAAAANTGELFF.

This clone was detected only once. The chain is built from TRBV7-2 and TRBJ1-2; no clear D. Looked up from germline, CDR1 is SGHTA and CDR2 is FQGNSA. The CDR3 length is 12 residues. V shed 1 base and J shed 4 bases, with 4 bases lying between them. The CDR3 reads CASSLGSYGYTF. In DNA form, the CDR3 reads TGTGCCAGCAGCTTAGGGAGCTATGGCTACACCTTC.

This CDR3 reads CASSDPRGFQHTQYF. The CDR3 DNA follows: TGTGCCAGCAGCGACCCACGAGGGTTCCAACATACGCAGTATTTT. This chain connects TRBV9 to TRBJ2-3; the D gene is possibly TRBD2 (5 bases). The length of the CDR3 is 15 residues. CDR1 is SGDLS and CDR2 is YYNGEE in the germline V gene. Trimming removed 3 bases from V and 7 bases from J, with 18 bases in between.

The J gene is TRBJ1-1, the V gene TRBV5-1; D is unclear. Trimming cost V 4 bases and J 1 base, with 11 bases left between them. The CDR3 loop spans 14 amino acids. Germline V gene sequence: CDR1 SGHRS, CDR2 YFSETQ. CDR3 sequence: CASSPVGGNTEAFF. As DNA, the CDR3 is TGCGCCAGCAGCCCAGTCGGCGGGAACACTGAAGCTTTCTTT. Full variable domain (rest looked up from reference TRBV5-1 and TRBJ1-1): KAGVTQTPRYLIKTRGQQVTLSCSPISGHRSVSWYQQTPGQGLQFLFEYFSETQRNKGNFPGRFSGRQFSNSRSEMNVSTLELGDSALYLCASSPVGGNTEAFFGQGTRLTVV.

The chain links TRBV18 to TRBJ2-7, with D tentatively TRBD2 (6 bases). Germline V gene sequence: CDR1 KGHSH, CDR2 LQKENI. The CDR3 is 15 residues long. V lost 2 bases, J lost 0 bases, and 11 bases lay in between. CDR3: CASSPGGDPSYEQYF. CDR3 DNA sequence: TGTGCCAGCTCACCAGGAGGGGACCCCTCCTACGAGCAGTACTTC. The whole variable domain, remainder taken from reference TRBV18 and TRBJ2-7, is NAGVMQNPRHLVRRRGQEARLRCSPMKGHSHVYWYRQLPEEGLKFMVYLQKENIIDESGMPKERFSAEFPKEGPSILRIQQVVRGDSAAYFCASSPGGDPSYEQYFGPGTRLTVT.

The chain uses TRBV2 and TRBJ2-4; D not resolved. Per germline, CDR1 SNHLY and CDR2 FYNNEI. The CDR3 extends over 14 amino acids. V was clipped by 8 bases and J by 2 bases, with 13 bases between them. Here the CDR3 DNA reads TGTGCCAGCTCCGGGTTTAAGTCCAAAAACATTCAGTACTTC. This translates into CASSGFKSKNIQYF.

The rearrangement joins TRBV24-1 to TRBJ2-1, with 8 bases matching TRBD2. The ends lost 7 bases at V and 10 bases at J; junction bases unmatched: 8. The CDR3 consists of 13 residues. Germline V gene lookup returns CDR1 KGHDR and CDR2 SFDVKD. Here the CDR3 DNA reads TGTGCCACCAGATCGGGACTAGTACCCGAGCAGTTCTTC. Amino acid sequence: CATRSGLVPEQFF.

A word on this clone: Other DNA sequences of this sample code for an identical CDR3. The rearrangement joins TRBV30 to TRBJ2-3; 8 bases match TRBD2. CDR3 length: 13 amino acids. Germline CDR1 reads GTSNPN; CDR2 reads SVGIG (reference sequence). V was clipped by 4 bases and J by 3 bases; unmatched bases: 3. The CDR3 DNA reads TGTGCCTGGACAAGCGGGAGAACAGATACGCAGTATTTT. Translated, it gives CAWTSGRTDTQYF.